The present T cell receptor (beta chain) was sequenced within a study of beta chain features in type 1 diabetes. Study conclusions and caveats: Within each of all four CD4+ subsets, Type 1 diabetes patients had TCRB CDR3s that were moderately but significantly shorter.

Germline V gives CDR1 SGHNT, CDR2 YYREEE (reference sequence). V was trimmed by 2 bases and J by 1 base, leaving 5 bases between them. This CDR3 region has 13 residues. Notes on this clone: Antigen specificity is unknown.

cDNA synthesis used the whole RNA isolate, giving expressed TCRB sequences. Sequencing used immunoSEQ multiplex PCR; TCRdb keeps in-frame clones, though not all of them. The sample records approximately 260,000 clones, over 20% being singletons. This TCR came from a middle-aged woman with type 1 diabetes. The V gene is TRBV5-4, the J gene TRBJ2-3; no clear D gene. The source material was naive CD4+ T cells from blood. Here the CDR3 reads CASSFIGTDTQYF. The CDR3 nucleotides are TGTGCCAGCAGCTTCATAGGCACAGATACGCAGTATTTT.